The 29 T cell receptor beta chains below were found in one sample sequenced in a study of shared clonotypes between healthy human individuals. Profiling relied on immunoSEQ multiplex PCR, and the TCRdb table lists in-frame clones only, not all of them. In the table there are roughly 2 million clones, under 97% of which are singletons. The sample comprised naive CD4+ T cells sorted from blood. Subset denoted: CD45RA+ positively selected. These receptors all stem from a young man in good health.

The V call is TRBV11-2, the J call TRBJ2-5, with a tentative D call TRBD2 (5 bases). The CDR3 spans 13 residues. Trimming cost V 5 bases and J 5 bases, with 12 bases left between them. Looked up from germline, CDR1 is SGHAT and CDR2 is FQNNGV. For the CDR3, the DNA is TGTGCCAGCAGCAACGGGGTCGGGGAGACCCAGTACTTC. As protein: CASSNGVGETQYF.

The chain is built from TRBV7-2 and TRBJ1-2; weak D call: TRBD1 (6 bases). This CDR3 region has 14 residues. Trimming shortened V by 5 bases and J by 8 bases, and 18 bases separated the two germline ends. Germline V gene lookup returns CDR1 SGHTA and CDR2 FQGNSA. The DNA for the CDR3 is TGTGCCAGCAGCCCGGAGGGGGGTCGCGGGGGCTACACCTTC. Residues: CASSPEGGRGGYTF.

This chain links TRBV2 with TRBJ2-3, with TRBD2 matching 12 bases. Germline V gene lookup returns CDR1 SNHLY and CDR2 FYNNEI. The V and J ends lost 8 bases and 4 bases, in that order; junction bases with no gene match: 7. The length of the CDR3 is 15 residues. The CDR3 nucleotides read TGTGCCAGCTCCTCTAGCGGGGGGGCCGCAGATACGCAGTATTTT. This sequence encodes CASSSSGGAADTQYF.

V and J are TRBV6-5 and TRBJ2-5; D gene uncertain. Germline V gives CDR1 MNHEY, CDR2 SVGAGI. This CDR3 is 13 amino acids long. With 2 bases removed from V and 2 bases from J, the gap between germline ends came to 6 bases. CDR3 nucleotide sequence: TGTGCCAGCAGTTACAGCCCTCAAGAGACCCAGTACTTC. This encodes CASSYSPQETQYF.

J is TRBJ1-4 and V is TRBV7-9; D is possibly TRBD1 (6 bases). V was clipped by 4 bases and J by 8 bases, with 11 bases between them. The germline V gene encodes CDR1 SEHNR and CDR2 FQNEAQ (reference sequence). The CDR3 spans 13 residues. As DNA, the CDR3 is TGTGCCAGCAGCTCACAGGGACACGAAAAACTGTTTTTT. This translates into CASSSQGHEKLFF.

For the CDR3, the DNA is TGTGCCAGCAGTTACTACAGTAATTCACCCCTCCACTTT. This encodes CASSYYSNSPLHF. The chain is built from TRBV6-5 and TRBJ1-6; D remains unclear. The CDR3 has 13 amino acids. In germline, CDR1 is MNHEY, CDR2 SVGAGI. Trimming took off 1 base at V and 6 bases at J, with 4 bases between the two ends.

The chain uses TRBV9 and TRBJ1-4, with 8 bases that match TRBD1. The germline CDR1 and CDR2 sequences are SGDLS and YYNGEE. The CDR3 length is 14 residues. The V gene end was trimmed by 4 bases and the J gene end by 7 bases; junction bases not matched to a gene: 6. CDR3 region: CASSFGQGPEKLFF. The CDR3 bases are TGTGCCAGCAGCTTCGGACAGGGACCTGAAAAACTGTTTTTT.

The rearrangement uses TRBV10-1 and TRBJ1-4; a possible D gene is TRBD1 (6 bases). V lost 3 bases to trimming and J lost 7 bases, with 12 bases between them. The CDR3 runs 14 residues. Germline V CDR1 and CDR2: WNHNN, SYGVQD (reference sequence). CDR3 amino acids: CASSEAGGSEKLFF. DNA for the CDR3: TGCGCCAGCAGTGAAGCGGGGGGCAGTGAAAAACTGTTTTTT.

The V call is TRBV5-1, the J call TRBJ2-3, with D unresolved. V lost 1 base, J lost 2 bases, and 8 bases lay in between. CDR1 is SGHRS and CDR2 is YFSETQ in the germline V gene. This CDR3 comprises 14 residues. The CDR3 protein is CASSLRQITDTQYF. The CDR3 DNA follows: TGCGCCAGCAGCTTGAGGCAGATCACAGATACGCAGTATTTT.

This rearrangement joins TRBV14 to TRBJ2-5; D is unclear. This CDR3 is 13 amino acids long. Per the germline V gene, CDR1 is SGHDN and CDR2 is FVKESK. With 4 bases removed from V and 1 base from J, the gap between germline ends came to 7 bases. The CDR3 loop reads CASSRGFQETQYF. In DNA form, the CDR3 reads TGTGCCAGCAGCCGAGGCTTCCAAGAGACCCAGTACTTC.

The CDR3 reads CASSLFAGTSTDTQYF. The CDR3 DNA is TGTGCCAGCAGCTTGTTCGCCGGGACTAGCACAGATACGCAGTATTTT. The rearrangement uses TRBV7-8 and TRBJ2-3; D perhaps matches TRBD2 (6 bases). Per the germline V gene, CDR1 is SGHVS and CDR2 is FQNEAQ. Trimming removed 3 bases at V and 0 bases at J, with 13 bases between. This CDR3 is 16 amino acids long.

This CDR3 is CAWGPTDGYTF. The CDR3 nucleotides are TGTGCCTGGGGACCTACGGATGGCTACACCTTC. The chain is built from TRBV30 and TRBJ1-2, with D unclear. V dropped 5 bases and J dropped 6 bases, with 10 bases sitting between them. Germline loops: CDR1 GTSNPN, CDR2 SVGIG (reference sequence). The CDR3 length is 11 residues.

The rearrangement uses TRBV30 and TRBJ2-1; TRBD1 or TRBD2 may be the D gene (5 bases each). The CDR3 runs to 13 residues. Deletions cut 5 bases from V and 6 bases from J, with 14 bases between. Germline CDR1 reads GTSNPN; CDR2 reads SVGIG (reference sequence). CDR3 coding DNA: TGTGCCTGGGCCGGGACGCCCCGCAATGAGCAGTTCTTC. It encodes CAWAGTPRNEQFF.

The sample holds one count of this clone. V gene TRBV6-1 combines with J gene TRBJ2-5, with D perhaps matching TRBD1 (6 bases). The V end was cut by 8 bases, the J end by 1 base, with 14 bases between. Germline values: CDR1 MNHNS, CDR2 SASEGT. The CDR3 length is 14 residues. The CDR3 reads CASSRTVLQETQYF. The CDR3 DNA sequence: TGTGCCAGCTCCCGGACAGTTCTCCAAGAGACCCAGTACTTC.

The chain employs TRBV5-4 and TRBJ1-2, with D hard to call. This CDR3 comprises 15 residues. Per the germline V gene, CDR1 is SGHNT and CDR2 is YYREEE (reference sequence). The ends were cut back, 4 bases at V and 4 bases at J, with 17 bases in the middle. Here the CDR3 DNA reads TGTGCCAGCAGCATCCGGGGAGCCGAACCCTATGGCTACACCTTC. It encodes CASSIRGAEPYGYTF.

The chain combines TRBV7-9 with TRBJ2-3, with D perhaps matching TRBD2 (6 bases). V dropped 5 bases and J dropped 2 bases, with 20 bases sitting between them. Germline V CDR1 and CDR2: SEHNR, FQNEAQ (reference sequence). The CDR3 sequence is 17 residues long. The CDR3 loop is CASSPLVMAGFTDTQYF. The CDR3 coding sequence is TGTGCCAGCAGCCCCCTTGTGATGGCGGGATTCACAGATACGCAGTATTTT.

To note about this clone: Other DNA variants within this sample encode the same CDR3. The rearrangement links TRBV5-4 to TRBJ1-6; tentatively, D is TRBD1 (5 bases). The V gene lost 1 base and the J gene lost 7 bases, with 12 bases spanning the gap. The germline gives CDR1 SGHNT, CDR2 YYREEE (reference sequence). The CDR3 totals 15 residues. This CDR3 is CASSLRGAGNSPLHF. The CDR3 DNA is TGTGCCAGCAGCTTGCGAGGGGCAGGGAATTCACCCCTCCACTTT.

This clone occurred once. The chain employs TRBV6-1 and TRBJ1-2; D might be TRBD1 (5 bases). V was cut by 0 bases and J by 4 bases, with 12 bases left in between. Germline V CDR1 and CDR2: MNHNS, SASEGT. The CDR3 contains 15 residues. The CDR3 is CASSEAPREGYGYTF. As DNA, the CDR3 is TGTGCCAGCAGTGAAGCGCCCAGGGAGGGCTATGGCTACACCTTC.

Regarding this clone: This sample includes further DNA sequences coding for the same CDR3. CDR3 loop: CASSLIPGQTYNEQFF. The CDR3 nucleotides read TGCGCCAGCAGCTTGATCCCGGGACAGACCTACAATGAGCAGTTCTTC. This chain links TRBV5-1 with TRBJ2-1; 7 bases are shared with TRBD1. V was clipped by 1 base and J by 2 bases; unmatched bases: 6. Per the germline V gene, CDR1 is SGHRS and CDR2 is YFSETQ. CDR3 size: 16 residues.

The chain is built from TRBV15 and TRBJ2-6; D uncertain. Germline V gene sequence: CDR1 LNHNV, CDR2 YYDKDF (reference sequence). The CDR3 is 15 residues long. Trimming cost V 7 bases and J 1 base, with 11 bases left between them. DNA of the CDR3: TGTGCCACCAATAAGGGCGTTTCTGGGGCCAACGTCCTGACTTTC. Protein sequence: CATNKGVSGANVLTF.

The CDR3 loop reads CASSFAPGQGDYEQYF. CDR3 coding DNA: TGCGCCAGCAGCTTTGCCCCGGGACAGGGGGACTACGAGCAGTACTTC. V usage is TRBV5-1 and J usage is TRBJ2-7, with 11 bases matching TRBD1. This CDR3 comprises 16 residues. Germline trimming cut 2 bases from V and 3 bases from J; bases unmatched to any gene: 7. Germline V lookup: CDR1 SGHRS, CDR2 YFSETQ.

To note about this clone: The same CDR3 arises from other DNA sequences in this sample as well. The chain links TRBV14 to TRBJ1-5; D is unresolved. The CDR3 extends over 13 amino acids. V dropped 0 bases and J dropped 7 bases, with 7 bases sitting between them. Per germline, CDR1 SGHDN and CDR2 FVKESK. The CDR3 DNA is TGTGCCAGCAGCCAAGATCTTGGGCAGCCCCAGCATTTT. This codes for CASSQDLGQPQHF. The full variable domain, completed using reference TRBV14 and TRBJ1-5, is EAGVTQFPSHSVIEKGQTVTLRCDPISGHDNLYWYRRVMGKEIKFLLHFVKESKQDESGMPNNRFLAERTGGTYSTLKVQPAELEDSGVYFCASSQDLGQPQHFGDGTRLSIL.

The chain employs TRBV5-6 and TRBJ1-1; 7 bases agree with TRBD1. CDR3 size: 14 residues. The trim removed 4 bases at V and 3 bases at J, leaving 6 bases unmatched. Germline-derived CDR1 and CDR2 are SGHDT and YYEEEE. CDR3 sequence: CASSPGGLDTEAFF. CDR3 DNA sequence: TGTGCCAGCAGCCCAGGGGGTTTGGACACTGAAGCTTTCTTT.

V is TRBV28 and J is TRBJ2-4, with D possibly matching TRBD1 (6 bases). This CDR3 spans 16 amino acids. In germline, CDR1 is MDHEN, CDR2 SYDVKM. The germline V and J ends were trimmed by 3 bases and 0 bases, with 12 bases remaining between them. In DNA form, the CDR3 reads TGTGCCAGCAGTTTCGGCAGGGGCATAGCCAAAAACATTCAGTACTTC. This gives the protein CASSFGRGIAKNIQYF.

This clone was detected only a few times. The chain has TRBV19 and TRBJ2-3, with a tentative D call TRBD1 (6 bases). This CDR3 comprises 11 residues. V dropped 3 bases and J dropped 9 bases, with 7 bases sitting between them. The germline V gene encodes CDR1 LNHDA and CDR2 SQIVND (reference sequence). The chain's CDR3 is CASSMQGTQYF. The CDR3 nucleotides read TGTGCCAGTAGTATGCAGGGGACGCAGTATTTT. The entire variable domain, with the rest obtained from reference TRBV19 and TRBJ2-3, is as follows: DGGITQSPKYLFRKEGQNVTLSCEQNLNHDAMYWYRQDPGQGLRLIYYSQIVNDFQKGDIAEGYSVSREKKESFPLTVTSAQKNPTAFYLCASSMQGTQYFGPGTRLTVL.

The chain uses TRBV5-5 and TRBJ2-7; D may be TRBD1 or TRBD2 (5 bases each). CDR3 length: 15 amino acids. V was trimmed by 1 base and J by 0 bases, leaving 11 bases between them. Germline V gene sequence: CDR1 SGHKS, CDR2 YYEKEE (reference sequence). CDR3 residues: CASSLIGTTSYEQYF. Here the CDR3 DNA reads TGTGCCAGCAGCTTGATCGGGACGACCTCCTACGAGCAGTACTTC.

The DNA for the CDR3 is TGTGCCAGCAGCCCGAGCGGGGTTGACACCGGGGAGCTGTTTTTT. It yields the protein CASSPSGVDTGELFF. This sequence joins TRBV7-2 and TRBJ2-2, with 7 bases aligning to TRBD2. CDR3 size: 15 residues. Germline CDR1 and CDR2: SGHTA and FQGNSA. V shed 5 bases, J shed 3 bases, and the junction held 6 bases outside the gene matches.

The chain uses TRBV7-8 and TRBJ1-2; 7 bases align to TRBD1. V lost 5 bases, J lost 2 bases, and 5 bases stayed unmatched. The germline CDR1 and CDR2 sequences are SGHVS and FQNEAQ. The CDR3 totals 14 residues. The DNA of the CDR3 is TGTGCCAGCAGCCTTGTACAGGGGAACTATGGCTACACCTTC. This encodes CASSLVQGNYGYTF. The whole variable domain, remainder taken from reference TRBV7-8 and TRBJ1-2, is GAGVSQSPRYKVAKRGQDVALRCDPISGHVSLFWYQQALGQGPEFLTYFQNEAQLDKSGLPSDRFFAERPEGSVSTLKIQRTQQEDSAVYLCASSLVQGNYGYTFGSGTRLTVV.

Here the CDR3 DNA reads TGTGCCAGCAGTTACCGGGGGAATAGCTACGAGCAGTACTTC. This codes for CASSYRGNSYEQYF. The chain employs TRBV6-6 and TRBJ2-7; D might be TRBD2 (6 bases). This CDR3 is built from 14 residues. Germline V gene data show CDR1 as MNHNY and CDR2 as SVGAGI (reference sequence). V dropped 2 bases and J dropped 3 bases, with 11 bases sitting between them.